Each of the 21 T cell receptor beta chains below was sequenced from the same sample in a study of low-dose radiotherapy and immunotherapy resistance in tumors. Covering alpha and beta chains, TRAV- and TRBV-specific primers were used for the first-strand cDNA. Using a constant-region primer together with a V-primer adapter, TCRs were subjected to roughly 20 PCR cycles of amplification. MiXCR, applied by TCRdb to the reads, yields one record per CDR3 protein. The sample carries 8,500 to 14,000 distinct CDR3 sequences, approximately 51% recorded once. These receptors originate from a human donor with advanced metastatic prostate, ovarian, gallbladder or colorectal cancer (not recorded which). This table probably holds off-target reads from a library built for another chain.

This clonotype has only a few counts. The rearrangement uses TRBV2 and TRBJ1-2; D might be TRBD1 (5 bases). V dropped 2 bases and J dropped 8 bases, with 12 bases sitting between them. This CDR3 spans 13 amino acids. The germline V gene encodes CDR1 SNHLY and CDR2 FYNNEI. The DNA of the CDR3 is TGTGCCAGCAGTGAACGGGGAGGGGCCGGCTACACCTTC. Translated, it gives CASSERGGAGYTF.

This chain connects TRBV24-1 to TRBJ2-1; either TRBD1 or TRBD2 may supply D (5 bases each). CDR3 length: 15 residues. Germline CDR1 KGHDR, CDR2 SFDVKD. Trimming took off 5 bases at V and 10 bases at J, with 20 bases between the two ends. CDR3 loop: CATSGTGTPRGEQFF. The CDR3 DNA reads TGTGCCACCAGTGGTACCGGGACGCCCCGCGGGGAGCAGTTCTTC.

This chain joins TRBV10-3 and TRBJ2-3; D unclear. Germline V gives CDR1 ENHRY, CDR2 SYGVKD. This CDR3 contains 14 residues. Trimming stripped 6 bases from V and 0 bases from J, with 10 bases between. The CDR3 DNA is TGTGCCATCAGATCCCTCTCAAGCACAGATACGCAGTATTTT. Protein product: CAIRSLSSTDTQYF.

The rearrangement joins TRBV26 to TRBJ1-5. TRBV26 is given as a pseudogene. This CDR3 comprises 15 residues. CDR3: CASRRGNNGNQPQHF. The CDR3, as DNA: TGTGCCAGCAGACGGGGAAATAACGGCAATCAGCCCCAGCATTTT.

This chain joins TRBV2 and TRBJ2-2; D not resolved. V shed 6 bases and J shed 6 bases, with 11 bases lying between them. Germline CDR1 and CDR2: SNHLY and FYNNEI. The CDR3 length is 13 residues. The CDR3: CASRPARAGELFF. The DNA of the CDR3 is TGTGCCAGCAGGCCCGCCCGCGCCGGGGAGCTGTTTTTT.

The chain links TRBV7-8 to TRBJ2-4, with 14 bases lining up with TRBD2. The V gene end was trimmed by 2 bases and the J gene end by 9 bases; junction bases not matched to a gene: 15. The CDR3 covers 19 residues. Germline V lookup: CDR1 SGHVS, CDR2 FQNEAQ. CDR3 nucleotides: TGTGCCAGCAGCTTATCTTCTCCGGGGACTAGCGGGAGAGGGGGCATTCAGTACTTC. It translates to CASSLSSPGTSGRGGIQYF.

The rearrangement uses TRBV28 and TRBJ2-3, with TRBD1 matching 11 bases. The CDR3 spans 15 residues. The junction had 10 bases not matched to a gene; V was cut back by 6 bases and J by 8 bases. CDR1 is MDHEN and CDR2 is SYDVKM in the germline V gene. The CDR3 sequence: CASSPGTGGPSTQYF. The CDR3 DNA follows: TGTGCCAGCAGCCCCGGGACAGGGGGGCCAAGTACGCAGTATTTT. The whole variable domain, filled in from reference TRBV28 and TRBJ2-3, reads DVKVTQSSRYLVKRTGEKVFLECVQDMDHENMFWYRQDPGLGLRLIYFSYDVKMKEKGDIPEGYSVSREKKERFSLILESASTNQTSMYLCASSPGTGGPSTQYFGPGTRLTVL.

V and J are TRBV5-1 and TRBJ1-2; 7 nucleotides line up with TRBD1. The V segment lost 5 bases and the J segment 4 bases; nucleotides outside the gene matches: 11. The CDR3 covers 15 residues. Germline lookup yields CDR1 SGHRS and CDR2 YFSETQ. The CDR3 region has the DNA TGCGCCAGCAGAGCCGGGACAGAAGCATCCTATGGCTACACCTTC. This gives the protein CASRAGTEASYGYTF.

The CDR3 DNA is TGCGCCAGCAGCTTGGGACAGGGGGCAGAAAAACTGTTTTTT. Protein sequence: CASSLGQGAEKLFF. This chain joins TRBV5-1 and TRBJ1-4, with 10 positions matching TRBD1. The length of the CDR3 is 14 residues. Germline V CDR1 and CDR2: SGHRS, YFSETQ. The V gene end was trimmed by 0 bases and the J gene end by 8 bases; junction bases not matched to a gene: 1.

The chain carries TRBV24-1 and TRBJ1-5; D is possibly TRBD1 (6 bases). Trimming pared 7 bases from V and 5 bases from J, leaving 11 bases between. The CDR3 loop spans 13 amino acids. Germline values: CDR1 KGHDR, CDR2 SFDVKD. This CDR3 is CATRLTGYQPQHF. The CDR3 DNA reads TGTGCCACCAGATTGACAGGCTATCAGCCCCAGCATTTT.

This chain joins TRBV5-3 and TRBJ2-1; TRBD2 aligns across 14 bases. TRBV5-3 is labeled an ORF, and its function is uncertain. The junction had 5 bases not matched to a gene; V was cut back by 4 bases and J by 2 bases. The CDR3 is 17 amino acids. The CDR3 DNA reads as TGTGCCAGAAGCCGGACTAGCGGGGGGCCTACCTACAATGAGCAGTTCTTC. Translated, it gives CARSRTSGGPTYNEQFF.

There are a few counts of this clonotype. The rearrangement uses TRBV5-1 and TRBJ2-7; 9 bases line up with TRBD2. The CDR3 runs to 16 residues. V dropped 4 bases and J dropped 6; count of bases not matched to a gene: 14. Looked up from germline, CDR1 is SGHRS and CDR2 is YFSETQ. The CDR3 sequence: CASSPRMGGSGSEQYF. The CDR3 DNA reads TGCGCCAGCAGCCCACGTATGGGGGGTAGCGGGAGCGAGCAGTACTTC.

This clonotype was recorded a few times. V and J are TRBV5-1 and TRBJ2-3, with TRBD1 identical over 7 bases. J lost 6 bases, V lost 4 bases, and 14 bases had no gene match. Germline CDR1 SGHRS, CDR2 YFSETQ. The CDR3 loop spans 16 amino acids. The CDR3 DNA sequence: TGCGCCAGCAGCCCCGGGACAGTGAGTCTTTCGGATACGCAGTATTTT. Translating it yields CASSPGTVSLSDTQYF.

V usage is TRBV5-1 and J usage is TRBJ2-1; a weak D match, TRBD2 (6 bases). CDR3 length: 14 residues. From germline, CDR1 is SGHRS and CDR2 YFSETQ. Trimming cost V 4 bases and J 2 bases, with 10 bases left between them. The CDR3 DNA sequence: TGCGCCAGCAGCGATAGGACTACCTACAATGAGCAGTTCTTC. It is translated as CASSDRTTYNEQFF.

The V call is TRBV19, the J call TRBJ2-2; no clear D gene. Between the trimmed V and J ends, which lost 5 bases and 5 bases, there was a span of 12 bases. From germline, CDR1 is LNHDA and CDR2 SQIVND (reference sequence). This CDR3 has 14 amino acids. The CDR3 DNA sequence: TGTGCCAGTAGTCCCGGACGGACGACCGGGGAGCTGTTTTTT. It yields the protein CASSPGRTTGELFF.

J is TRBJ2-1 and V is TRBV9; perhaps D is TRBD1 or TRBD2 (5 bases each). The CDR3 contains 17 residues. With 4 bases removed from V and 0 bases from J, the gap between germline ends came to 17 bases. Germline lookup yields CDR1 SGDLS and CDR2 YYNGEE. CDR3 in DNA: TGTGCCAGCAGCACAGCCGGGACGCCTAGCTCCTACAATGAGCAGTTCTTC. Encoded protein: CASSTAGTPSSYNEQFF. Complete variable domain (other parts from reference TRBV9 and TRBJ2-1): DSGVTQTPKHLITATGQRVTLRCSPRSGDLSVYWYQQSLDQGLQFLIQYYNGEERAKGNILERFSAQQFPDLHSELNLSSLELGDSALYFCASSTAGTPSSYNEQFFGPGTRLTVL.

Concerning this clonotype: A junction end diverges from the germline sequence, so it may reflect a read error. This chain links TRBV9 with TRBJ1-6, with D unresolved. Germline V CDR1 and CDR2: SGDLS, YYNGEE. CDR3 length: 16 amino acids. CDR3 loop: CAFMNDLNTNAGKSTF. The DNA for the CDR3 is TGTGCTTTCATGAACGACCTTAACACCAATGCAGGCAAATCAACCTTT.

This sequence joins TRBV5-4 and TRBJ2-3, with D tentatively TRBD1 or TRBD2 (5 bases each). Trimming cost V 6 bases and J 0 bases, with 14 bases left between them. The CDR3 is 15 amino acids. Germline loops: CDR1 SGHNT, CDR2 YYREEE (reference sequence). The CDR3 coding sequence is TGTGCCAGCAACCCTGGGGGTTCTAGCACAGATACGCAGTATTTT. As protein: CASNPGGSSTDTQYF. The full variable domain, its missing parts supplied by reference TRBV5-4 and TRBJ2-3, is ETGVTQSPTHLIKTRGQQVTLRCSSQSGHNTVSWYQQALGQGPQFIFQYYREEENGRGNFPPRFSGLQFPNYSSELNVNALELDDSALYLCASNPGGSSTDTQYFGPGTRLTVL.

This rearrangement joins TRBV2 to TRBJ2-3, with TRBD1 as a possible D gene (5 bases). Germline V gene sequence: CDR1 SNHLY, CDR2 FYNNEI. The CDR3 spans 14 residues. The V end lost 6 bases, the J end lost 4 bases, and 14 bases lay between the germline ends. CDR3 sequence (DNA): TGTGCCAGCAGGCCGGGCAGGGTGCCAGATACGCAGTATTTT. Residues: CASRPGRVPDTQYF.

The sample holds a few counts of this clonotype. The CDR3 sequence is CASSVAGTTAGNTIYF. Written as DNA, the CDR3 is TGTGCCAGCAGCGTAGCGGGGACCACCGCCGGAAACACCATATATTTT. V gene TRBV9 combines with J gene TRBJ1-3, with D possibly matching TRBD1 (5 bases). CDR1 SGDLS and CDR2 YYNGEE come from the germline V gene. Trimming took 0 bases from V and 4 from J, leaving 14 bases between them. The CDR3 spans 16 residues.

Only a few counts were recorded for this clonotype. The V call is TRBV28, the J call TRBJ1-6; D might be TRBD1 (6 bases). Trimming pared 4 bases from V and 5 bases from J, leaving 9 bases between. The CDR3 totals 14 residues. Germline-derived CDR1 and CDR2 are MDHEN and SYDVKM. CDR3 nucleotides: TGTGCCAGCAGTTCGACAGGTGATAATTCACCCCTCCACTTT. Protein sequence: CASSSTGDNSPLHF.